One and the same sample provided the 6 T cell receptor beta chains below, sequenced in a study of blood T cell repertoires in COVID-19. Method: immunoSEQ multiplex PCR; TCRdb's copy keeps in-frame clones and lacks some. Altogether roughly 110,000 clones are present, roughly 90% being singletons, with the ten largest covering 7.5% to 9.5%. The specimen sequenced was peripheral blood. The receptors were sampled from a woman in her 70s who had recovered from COVID-19.

The chain employs TRBV29-1 and TRBJ2-3; TRBD1 aligns across 8 bases. The CDR3 is made up of 15 amino acids. V was pared by 4 bases and J by 10 bases, with 16 bases of the junction left unmatched. Per the germline V gene, CDR1 is SQVTM and CDR2 is ANQGSEA. CDR3 sequence (DNA): TGCAGCGTTGGGGGGACAGGCCGGCCCCCGCGGGCGCAGTATTTT. This sequence encodes CSVGGTGRPPRAQYF.

This sequence joins TRBV9 and TRBJ1-2, with TRBD1 matching 8 bases. Trimming at V came to 3 bases and at J to 4 bases, leaving 8 bases not matched to a gene. This CDR3 contains 15 residues. Germline CDR1 is SGDLS and CDR2 is YYNGEE. The CDR3 DNA sequence: TGTGCCAGCAGCGGGGCAGGGGGCGCACCCTATGGCTACACCTTC. This translates into CASSGAGGAPYGYTF.

This chain links TRBV29-1 with TRBJ2-5; no definite D call. Trimming stripped 0 bases from V and 2 bases from J, with 13 bases between. The CDR3 length is 15 residues. Germline lookup yields CDR1 SQVTM and CDR2 ANQGSEA. CDR3 in DNA: TGCAGCGTTGAAGATACCCCTGCGCCACAAGAGACCCAGTACTTC. Translated: CSVEDTPAPQETQYF.

The genes are TRBV6-6 and TRBJ2-6; D is possibly TRBD2 (6 bases). This CDR3 is built from 16 residues. Germline V CDR1 and CDR2: MNHNY, SVGAGI (reference sequence). V dropped 0 bases and J dropped 4 bases, with 10 bases sitting between them. The CDR3 nucleotides read TGTGCCAGCAGTTACTCGCGGGACGGAGGGGCCAACGTCCTGACTTTC. Its protein product is CASSYSRDGGANVLTF.

The chain recombines TRBV5-4 with TRBJ2-3, with D possibly being TRBD1 (6 bases). This CDR3 is 16 amino acids long. Germline lookup yields CDR1 SGHNT and CDR2 YYREEE (reference sequence). The V end was cut by 2 bases, the J end by 6 bases, with 19 bases between. This chain's CDR3 is CASSFVGRGKTDTQYF. CDR3 DNA sequence: TGTGCCAGCAGCTTTGTGGGCAGGGGCAAGACTGATACGCAGTATTTT.

The chain recombines TRBV30 with TRBJ1-5, with D uncertain. The CDR3 sequence is 15 residues long. The V gene lost 2 bases and the J gene lost 1 base, with 12 bases spanning the gap. Looked up from germline, CDR1 is GTSNPN and CDR2 is SVGIG (reference sequence). The chain's CDR3 is CAWSPRTGSNQPQHF. CDR3 nucleotides: TGTGCCTGGAGTCCCCGGACGGGAAGCAATCAGCCCCAGCATTTT.